A single sample gave rise to the 25 T cell receptor beta chains below, sequenced in a study of identical twins (dated by TCRdb to 2016 to 2017). Library preparation was by 5' RACE. Instrument on record: Illumina HiSeq 2000. Using fastp at Q25 and MiXCR, TCRdb reprocessed the public reads and kept productive beta chains. All rows with the same CDR3 protein become a single entry with the most common DNA and genes. The sample table contains hundreds of thousands of distinct CDR3 sequences; only one count was recorded for under 9% of them. The top ten hold over 2% of the sample. Another study also made use of these data, one on yellow fever vaccine responses in identical twins.

The sequencing sample was made of memory (CD45RO+) T cells sorted from blood. The cell subset or site label, read with the paper, signifies: CD45RO+ enriched T cells. Receptors originate from a woman aged 18-35 years in good health.

In this sample, this clonotype turned up a few times. J is TRBJ1-1 and V is TRBV7-6; a possible D gene is TRBD1 (5 bases). With 5 bases removed from V and 8 bases from J, the gap between germline ends came to 18 bases. There are 14 residues in the CDR3. CDR1 is SGHVS and CDR2 is FNYEAQ in the germline V gene. CDR3 in amino acids: CASSAQQVGDEAFF. The CDR3 DNA sequence: TGTGCCAGCAGCGCTCAACAGGTTGGGGACGAAGCTTTCTTT. The full variable domain, with the rest looked up from reference TRBV7-6 and TRBJ1-1, is GAGVSQSPRYKVTKRGQDVALRCDPISGHVSLYWYRQALGQGPEFLTYFNYEAQQDKSGLPNDRFSAERPEGSISTLTIQRTEQRDSAMYRCASSAQQVGDEAFFGQGTRLTVV.

This clonotype was counted a few times. V and J are TRBV6-5 and TRBJ2-7, with D possibly matching TRBD2 (6 bases). This CDR3 contains 15 residues. Germline lookup yields CDR1 MNHEY and CDR2 SVGAGI. Between the trimmed V and J ends, which lost 7 bases and 3 bases, there was a span of 19 bases. CDR3 coding DNA: TGTGCCAGCATTAAGGGAGGTAGTGAACACTACGAGCAGTACTTC. It yields the protein CASIKGGSEHYEQYF.

This clonotype was seen more than once but under ten times. This rearrangement joins TRBV7-2 to TRBJ1-6; D possibly corresponds to TRBD1 (5 bases). Germline CDR1 reads SGHTA; CDR2 reads FQGNSA. The CDR3 length is 16 residues. Trimming took off 6 bases at V and 8 bases at J, with 20 bases between the two ends. The CDR3 DNA is TGTGCCAGCAGAGGAGGCTGGCAGGGACTAGATTCACCCCTCCACTTT. Translating it yields CASRGGWQGLDSPLHF.

A few counts support this clonotype. The rearrangement joins TRBV18 to TRBJ1-6, with TRBD1 identical over 10 bases. Germline V gene sequence: CDR1 KGHSH, CDR2 LQKENI. This CDR3 is 14 amino acids long. V dropped 3 bases and J dropped 10; count of bases not matched to a gene: 3. The CDR3 nucleotides are TGTGCCAGCTCACCGGGACAGGGGACCTCACCCCTCCACTTT. As protein: CASSPGQGTSPLHF.

This clonotype was seen more than once but under ten times. The V gene is TRBV19, the J gene TRBJ1-3, with D unclear. This CDR3 is 15 amino acids long. V shed 4 bases and J shed 5 bases, with 15 bases lying between them. Germline CDR1 is LNHDA and CDR2 is SQIVND (reference sequence). CDR3 nucleotide sequence: TGTGCCAGTAGTACTTGGGGTTCGTCTAGAAACACCATATATTTT. It translates to CASSTWGSSRNTIYF.

The V and J genes are TRBV5-1 and TRBJ2-5; unclear D gene. V was cut by 0 bases and J by 1 base, with 7 bases left in between. The CDR3 is 14 residues long. Germline loops: CDR1 SGHRS, CDR2 YFSETQ. The CDR3: CASSLEGPQETQYF. CDR3 DNA sequence: TGCGCCAGCAGCTTGGAAGGGCCCCAAGAGACCCAGTACTTC. Variable domain in full (rest from reference TRBV5-1 and TRBJ2-5): KAGVTQTPRYLIKTRGQQVTLSCSPISGHRSVSWYQQTPGQGLQFLFEYFSETQRNKGNFPGRFSGRQFSNSRSEMNVSTLELGDSALYLCASSLEGPQETQYFGPGTRLLVL.

The sample holds a few counts of this clonotype. The CDR3: CASSRTGGRNTGELFF. As DNA, the CDR3 is TGTGCCAGCAGTCGGACAGGGGGCCGGAACACCGGGGAGCTGTTTTTT. The chain is built from TRBV28 and TRBJ2-2, with 11 bases aligning to TRBD1. Germline CDR1 is MDHEN and CDR2 is SYDVKM. This CDR3 spans 16 amino acids. Unmatched junction bases numbered 3, after V lost 5 bases and J lost 1 base.

This clonotype was detected ten times or more. The genes are TRBV5-6 and TRBJ2-7, with unresolved D. Germline CDR1 SGHDT, CDR2 YYEEEE. Trimming cost V 0 bases and J 6 bases, with 10 bases left between them. The length of the CDR3 is 13 residues. Here the CDR3 reads CASSLAGAVEQYF. CDR3 DNA: TGTGCCAGCAGCTTGGCGGGCGCAGTCGAGCAGTACTTC. Drawing the rest from reference TRBV5-6 and TRBJ2-7, the complete variable domain is DAGVTQSPTHLIKTRGQQVTLRCSPKSGHDTVSWYQQALGQGPQFIFQYYEEEERQRGNFPDRFSGHQFPNYSSELNVNALLLGDSALYLCASSLAGAVEQYFGPGTRLTVT.

This clonotype was counted between two and nine times. The V and J genes are TRBV6-1 and TRBJ2-7, with 9 bases lining up with TRBD1. V lost 6 bases, J lost 7 bases, and 7 bases stayed unmatched. The germline V gene has CDR1 MNHNS and CDR2 SASEGT. The CDR3 covers 13 residues. The CDR3 reads CASRRTGAREQYF. In DNA form, the CDR3 reads TGTGCCAGCAGAAGGACAGGGGCGAGAGAGCAGTACTTC.

This clonotype was recorded at least ten times. The chain links TRBV5-1 to TRBJ2-3; TRBD2 matches 10 bases. J was trimmed by 2 bases and V by 1 base; bases with no gene match: 10. Per germline, CDR1 SGHRS and CDR2 YFSETQ. There are 18 residues in the CDR3. The CDR3 nucleotides read TGCGCCAGCAGCTTGAGAGCGAGCGGGAGGGCAAACACAGATACGCAGTATTTT. Its protein is CASSLRASGRANTDTQYF.

Many counts were recorded for this clonotype. This rearrangement joins TRBV10-2 to TRBJ2-2; the D is unclear. V dropped 2 bases and J dropped 4 bases, with 8 bases sitting between them. Germline V CDR1 and CDR2: WSHSY, SAAADI. The CDR3 has 14 residues. CDR3 residues: CASSETVTTGELFF. The DNA for the CDR3 is TGCGCCAGCAGTGAGACAGTTACCACCGGGGAGCTGTTTTTT.

There are many counts of this clonotype. The V gene is TRBV5-1, the J gene TRBJ2-2, with 8 bases aligning to TRBD2. This CDR3 spans 14 amino acids. Germline V gene lookup returns CDR1 SGHRS and CDR2 YFSETQ. The V gene end was trimmed by 4 bases and the J gene end by 4 bases; junction bases not matched to a gene: 3. CDR3 nucleotides: TGCGCCAGCAGCCGGGAGGGAACCACCGGGGAGCTGTTTTTT. It encodes CASSREGTTGELFF.

The V call is TRBV12-3 or TRBV12-4, the J call TRBJ1-1, with a tentative D call TRBD1 (6 bases). CDR3 length: 14 amino acids. Trimming stripped 5 bases from V and 3 bases from J, with 13 bases between. CDR3 loop: CASSRTTGHTEAFF. The CDR3 DNA follows: TGTGCCAGCAGTCGAACAACAGGGCACACTGAAGCTTTCTTT.

To note about this clonotype: A much bigger clone sits one base away, suggesting this may be a read error. No conserved phenylalanine or tryptophan ends this CDR3, so it is likely a read error. The rearrangement joins TRBV5-1 to TRBJ1-3, with D uncertain. From germline, CDR1 is SGHRS and CDR2 YFSETQ. Trimming removed 0 bases from V and 6 bases from J, with 7 bases in between. The CDR3 covers 13 residues. For the CDR3, the DNA is TGCGCCAGCAGCTTGGACAGACAAAACACCATATATTCT. It is translated as CASSLDRQNTIYS.

At least ten counts were recorded for this clonotype. V is TRBV28 and J is TRBJ2-7; no clear D. CDR3 length: 12 residues. Trimming cost V 2 bases and J 1 base, with 3 bases left between them. Germline CDR1 MDHEN, CDR2 SYDVKM. The CDR3 sequence: CASSLESYEQYF. The DNA of the CDR3 is TGTGCCAGCAGTTTAGAGTCCTACGAGCAGTACTTC.

This chain uses TRBV20-1 with TRBJ2-1, with 7 bases aligning to TRBD2. J gave up 7 bases and V 3 bases, and 6 bases lay outside the gene matches. Germline CDR1 reads DFQATT; CDR2 reads SNEGSKA (reference sequence). This CDR3 has 13 amino acids. Written as DNA, the CDR3 is TGCAGTGCTAGGCGACTAGCAGAAAATGAGCAGTTCTTC. It translates to CSARRLAENEQFF.

This clonotype was seen repeatedly, ten times or more. V is TRBV20-1 and J is TRBJ2-7; D not certain. The CDR3 length is 12 residues. Looked up from germline, CDR1 is DFQATT and CDR2 is SNEGSKA (reference sequence). V lost 1 base, J lost 4 bases, and 8 bases lay in between. Written as DNA, the CDR3 is TGCAGTGCTAGAGGTGAGGTTTACGAGCAGTACTTC. Protein product: CSARGEVYEQYF.

Only a few counts were recorded for this clonotype. This chain connects TRBV4-1 to TRBJ1-5; D may be TRBD1 (5 bases). CDR1 MGHRA and CDR2 YSYEKL come from the germline V gene. V was cut by 5 bases and J by 6 bases, with 14 bases left in between. This CDR3 is 14 amino acids long. CDR3 amino acids: CASSSGQLSQPQHF. The CDR3 coding sequence is TGCGCCAGCAGCTCTGGACAATTAAGTCAGCCCCAGCATTTT.

This clonotype showed up just a few times. The J gene is TRBJ2-5, the V gene TRBV28, with D unresolved. Germline CDR1 MDHEN, CDR2 SYDVKM. The CDR3 totals 13 residues. V gave up 5 bases and J gave up 5 bases, with 12 bases separating them. The CDR3 DNA sequence: TGTGCCAGCAGTACAAACGGTCGGGAGACCCAGTACTTC. This codes for CASSTNGRETQYF. The entire variable domain, with the rest obtained from reference TRBV28 and TRBJ2-5, is as follows: DVKVTQSSRYLVKRTGEKVFLECVQDMDHENMFWYRQDPGLGLRLIYFSYDVKMKEKGDIPEGYSVSREKKERFSLILESASTNQTSMYLCASSTNGRETQYFGPGTRLLVL.

This clonotype was counted between two and nine times. The J gene is TRBJ2-6, the V gene TRBV10-3; D is possibly TRBD1 (6 bases). CDR3 length: 18 residues. Germline CDR1 is ENHRY and CDR2 is SYGVKD. Deletions cut 8 bases from V and 0 bases from J, with 20 bases between. The CDR3 bases are TGTGCCATCGGACAAGCCGGGACAACAAGCTCTGGGGCCAACGTCCTGACTTTC. It encodes CAIGQAGTTSSGANVLTF.

This clonotype was observed at least ten times. V usage is TRBV3-1 and J usage is TRBJ2-4; TRBD1 agrees at 7 bases. Germline values: CDR1 LGHDT, CDR2 YNNKEL (reference sequence). The junction had 7 bases not matched to a gene; V was cut back by 4 bases and J by 7 bases. The CDR3 is 14 residues long. The CDR3 loop reads CASSPTDRVNIQYF. The CDR3 DNA is TGTGCCAGCAGCCCGACAGACAGGGTGAACATTCAGTACTTC. The full variable domain, in which reference TRBV3-1 and TRBJ2-4 provide the parts outside the CDR3, is DTAVSQTPKYLVTQMGNDKSIKCEQNLGHDTMYWYKQDSKKFLKIMFSYNNKELIINETVPNRFSPKSPDKAHLNLHINSLELGDSAVYFCASSPTDRVNIQYFGAGTRLSVL.

This clonotype was picked up many times. The chain carries TRBV10-3 and TRBJ2-3; 9 nucleotides align to TRBD2. J gave up 6 bases and V 3 bases, and 7 bases lay outside the gene matches. The CDR3 is 15 residues long. CDR1 is ENHRY, CDR2 SYGVKD, per germline. The CDR3 loop is CAISDPLAGVDTQYF. In DNA, the CDR3 is TGTGCCATCAGTGACCCATTAGCGGGGGTGGATACGCAGTATTTT.

Only a few counts were recorded for this clonotype. The chain is built from TRBV7-9 and TRBJ2-1; D assignment may be TRBD1 or TRBD2 (5 bases each). The CDR3 is 13 residues long. Per the germline V gene, CDR1 is SEHNR and CDR2 is FQNEAQ (reference sequence). Trimming stripped 6 bases from V and 15 bases from J, with 21 bases between. CDR3 region: CASRPRGGLGWFF. CDR3 DNA sequence: TGTGCCAGCAGACCCCGGGGCGGTCTCGGTTGGTTCTTC.

This chain connects TRBV6-1 to TRBJ2-6, with D possibly matching TRBD1 (6 bases). Germline CDR1 MNHNS, CDR2 SASEGT. V was clipped by 9 bases and J by 1 base, with 19 bases between them. CDR3 length: 17 amino acids. DNA for the CDR3: TGTGCCAGTGGCAGGCACAGGGACCAATCTGGGGCCAACGTCCTGACTTTC. It yields the protein CASGRHRDQSGANVLTF.

This clonotype has just a few counts. This sequence joins TRBV25-1 and TRBJ2-3; no reliable D call. Germline CDR1 reads MGHDK; CDR2 reads SYGVNS. V lost 3 bases, J lost 2 bases, and 9 bases lay in between. The CDR3 consists of 14 residues. The CDR3 sequence: CASSDVGHTDTQYF. Here the CDR3 DNA reads TGTGCCAGCAGTGATGTAGGGCACACAGATACGCAGTATTTT.